This paragraph covers one TCR beta chain sequence. These data originate in a study of blood T cell repertoires in COVID-19. In the study overall: Sites across the United States, Italy and Spain contributed samples from acute and convalescent COVID-19. Sample material is recorded as cDNA or gDNA derived from T cells, B-cell-depleted T cells, or PBMCs.

Clones were sequenced by immunoSEQ multiplex PCR, and TCRdb holds only the in-frame ones, with some missing. The repertoire includes under 350,000 clones, 86% of them detected once, and approximately 2.4% sits in the top ten. J gave up 3 bases and V 1 base, and 7 bases lay outside the gene matches. The germline V gene has CDR1 SGHRS and CDR2 YFSETQ. The CDR3 totals 16 residues. Material: PBMCs or T cells enriched from blood (not recorded which). This rearrangement joins TRBV5-1 to TRBJ2-3; 8 positions match TRBD1. The receptor was isolated from a woman between 18 and 29 years old who had recovered from COVID-19. Here the CDR3 reads CASSLRQGKGTDTQYF. The CDR3, as DNA: TGCGCCAGCAGCTTGAGACAGGGGAAAGGGACAGATACGCAGTATTTT.